This T cell receptor (beta chain) was found in a study of T cell responses to AZD1222 COVID-19 vaccine. V was shortened by 5 bases and J by 1 base, with 5 bases between the two germline ends. The CDR3 contains 12 residues. Germline CDR1 MNHEY, CDR2 SVGEGT. About this clone: The antigen is not known.

Study findings and constraints: Donors in the cohort were predominantly white British and more often female, and clonal diversity was possibly underestimated.

This table comes from immunoSEQ multiplex PCR, and its TCRdb copy is limited to in-frame clones, with some not included. The data hold 150,000 to 200,000 clones, with about 91% observed a single time. The source is an adult who received the AZD1222 COVID-19 vaccine. Material: peripheral blood, obtained 28 days after the second AZD1222 dose. This sequence joins TRBV6-2 or TRBV6-3 and TRBJ1-2, with D tentatively TRBD1 (5 bases). The CDR3 DNA sequence: TGTGCCAGCAGTCAGGGTAACTATGGCTACACCTTC. Amino acid sequence: CASSQGNYGYTF.